A selection of T cell receptor beta chains follows, all from one sample in a study of molecular identifiers for immune sequencing clone quantification. MiXCR was run by TCRdb on the PCR reads, yielding one entry per CDR3 protein. The table shows more than 550,000 distinct CDR3 sequences, with roughly 27% occurring only once. The sequencing sample was made of naive CD8+ T cells from blood, with Jurkat cell RNA spiked in. The receptors originated from a human donor in good health. Some libraries in this study had Jurkat cell RNA spiked in. Each CDR3 is given with its conserved first and last residue.

J,V,CDR3
TRBJ1-2,TRBV29-1,CSVVAGDLPYGYTF
TRBJ1-5,TRBV9,CASSVGNQPQHF
TRBJ2-7,TRBV12-3/TRBV12-4,CASTLGATGHYEQYF
TRBJ2-7,TRBV6-2/TRBV6-3,CASSYDRLSGEQYF
TRBJ2-1,TRBV7-8,CASSEMQGDEQFF
TRBJ2-5,TRBV6-5,CASSVGTSGSETQYF
TRBJ2-7,TRBV6-5,CASSYAEAYEQYF
TRBJ2-5,TRBV28,CASTGLVGTPETQYF
TRBJ2-7,TRBV2,CASSDLEQYF
TRBJ2-3,TRBV27,CASRPVAGHGTDTQYF
TRBJ2-7,TRBV7-6,CASSYGGRYDEQYF
TRBJ1-5,TRBV6-2/TRBV6-3,CASSLWTDNQPQHF
TRBJ1-1,TRBV3-1,CASSLTWVGGTEAFF
TRBJ1-1,TRBV11-3,CASRWGESKAETEAFF
TRBJ2-2,TRBV4-1,CASSPGVGLDTGELFF
TRBJ2-5,TRBV14,CASSRPREETQYF
TRBJ2-4,TRBV6-5,CASSLTPPGQGKNIQYF
TRBJ1-4,TRBV11-3,CASSPQSWEADEKLFF
TRBJ2-3,TRBV27,CASSPDYPSTDTQYF
TRBJ1-5,TRBV12-3/TRBV12-4,CASSLAGYNQPQHF
TRBJ2-1,TRBV27,CASSLSGGGRARYNEQFF
TRBJ1-1,TRBV7-6,CASSLARESMGGTEAFF
TRBJ2-1,TRBV27,CASRTGTSGAYNEQFF
TRBJ2-3,TRBV20-1,CSTRPWTSGSRGDTQYF
TRBJ1-1,TRBV5-1,CASRLIMNTEAFF
TRBJ1-5,TRBV10-2,CASSESTGYHQPQHF
TRBJ2-7,TRBV28,CASSFWQGGYEQYF
TRBJ2-3,TRBV6-2/TRBV6-3,CASSYGGIQYF
TRBJ1-1,TRBV29-1,CSAIVDEAFF
TRBJ2-5,TRBV7-9,CASSLDVSQETQYF